Only one count was recorded for the clone carrying this T cell receptor beta chain. Its target is not known. This table comes from immunoSEQ multiplex PCR, and its TCRdb copy is limited to in-frame clones, with some not included. This table has about 55,000 clones, over 60% appearing once. The source of the sample is a study of CD4+ T cells in melanoma. Study-wide findings and caveats: A reported correlation linked neoantigen-specific CD4+ T cells to CD8+, macrophage and B cell function. Reportedly, melanoma neoantigen-specific CD4+ T cells showed varied differentiation states.

CDR1 and CDR2 from the germline V gene are GTSNPN and SVGIG (reference sequence). This CDR3 has 14 amino acids. Between the trimmed V and J ends, which lost 3 bases and 0 bases, there was a span of 9 bases. The receptor's source is a human donor with melanoma. The sequenced sample was tumor tissue. V gene TRBV30 combines with J gene TRBJ1-5, with D tentatively TRBD1 (6 bases). CDR3 sequence: CAWSPGVSNQPQHF. DNA for the CDR3: TGTGCCTGGAGCCCAGGGGTTAGCAATCAGCCCCAGCATTTT.